These T cell receptor beta chains were read from a single sample in a study of control samples from healthy donors and cancer patients. The table came from immunoSEQ multiplex PCR; TCRdb's copy has only in-frame clones and leaves some out. The profile shows around 93,000 clones, just under 95% of them singletons. Sequenced material: blood. The source is a human donor in good health. The donor label of this sample is uncertain. Both conserved end residues are part of each CDR3. D genes are given only for firm matches. Clone size is not always given. Where it is, it says once, few, many or a class for expanded clones.

D: TRBD1; size: NA; V: TRBV6-6; J: TRBJ1-2; CDR3: CASKPGQGRDTF; DNA: TGTGCCAGCAAACCGGGACAGGGGAGGGACACCTTC
D: NA; size: NA; V: TRBV6-6; J: TRBJ2-2; CDR3: CASTLTGELFF; DNA: TGTGCCAGCACTCTCACCGGGGAGCTGTTTTTT
D: NA; size: once; V: TRBV16; J: TRBJ1-2; CDR3: CASTRNYGYTF; DNA: TGTGCCAGCACCAGAAACTATGGCTACACCTTC
D: NA; size: NA; V: TRBV7-2; J: TRBJ1-3; CDR3: CASSPVGVVGNTIYF; DNA: TGTGCCAGCAGCCCTGTGGGGGTTGTTGGAAACACCATATATTTT
D: NA; size: NA; V: TRBV30; J: TRBJ1-2; CDR3: CAWSVSQAGAYGYTF; DNA: TGTGCCTGGAGTGTCTCCCAAGCGGGGGCCTATGGCTACACCTTC
D: TRBD1; size: NA; V: TRBV6-5; J: TRBJ1-1; CDR3: CASTGGLEAFF; DNA: TGTGCCAGTACAGGGGGCTTAGAAGCTTTCTTT
D: NA; size: NA; V: TRBV5-4; J: TRBJ1-2; CDR3: CASSLGDTWDYGYTF; DNA: TGTGCCAGCAGCTTGGGAGACACGTGGGACTATGGCTACACCTTC
D: TRBD2; size: NA; V: TRBV9; J: TRBJ2-1; CDR3: CASSHPGLAGGPSSYNEQFF; DNA: TGTGCCAGCAGCCATCCGGGACTAGCGGGGGGTCCCAGCTCCTACAATGAGCAGTTCTTC
D: TRBD2; size: NA; V: TRBV11-2; J: TRBJ2-5; CDR3: CASSLVAGRQETQYF; DNA: TGTGCCAGCAGCTTGGTAGCGGGGAGACAAGAGACCCAGTACTTC
D: NA; size: NA; V: TRBV7-2; J: TRBJ2-3; CDR3: CASSSFKVPTDTQYF; DNA: TGTGCCAGCAGCTCTTTCAAGGTCCCAACAGATACGCAGTATTTT
D: TRBD1; size: NA; V: TRBV27; J: TRBJ1-4; CDR3: CASRPMDRDKKLFF; DNA: TGTGCCAGCAGACCGATGGACAGGGACAAAAAACTGTTTTTT
D: NA; size: NA; V: TRBV10-2; J: TRBJ1-5; CDR3: CASSESSQPQHF; DNA: TGCGCCAGCAGTGAGTCGAGTCAGCCCCAGCATTTT
D: TRBD1; size: NA; V: TRBV5-8; J: TRBJ2-7; CDR3: CASSLVGNRGAEQYF; DNA: TGTGCCAGCAGCTTGGTGGGGAACAGGGGAGCCGAGCAGTACTTC
D: NA; size: NA; V: TRBV4-3; J: TRBJ1-4; CDR3: CASSPQPPREKLFF; DNA: TGCGCCAGCAGCCCCCAACCCCCGCGGGAAAAACTGTTTTTT
D: TRBD2; size: NA; V: TRBV24-1; J: TRBJ2-2; CDR3: CATSEAGPTGELFF; DNA: TGTGCCACCAGTGAAGCGGGGCCCACCGGGGAGCTGTTTTTT
D: NA; size: NA; V: TRBV6-6; J: TRBJ1-6; CDR3: CASSTLPNSPLHF; DNA: TGTGCCAGCAGTACCTTACCGAATTCACCCCTCCACTTT
D: NA; size: NA; V: TRBV2; J: TRBJ1-1; CDR3: CASTENTEAFF; DNA: TGTGCCAGCACGGAGAACACTGAAGCTTTCTTT
D: TRBD2; size: NA; V: TRBV27; J: TRBJ2-5; CDR3: CASSLFAGGGLQETQYF; DNA: TGTGCCAGCAGTTTATTTGCGGGGGGGGGACTCCAAGAGACCCAGTACTTC
D: NA; size: once; V: TRBV9; J: TRBJ2-6; CDR3: CASSPEAASGANVLTF; DNA: TGTGCCAGCAGCCCGGAGGCCGCGTCTGGGGCCAACGTCCTGACTTTC
D: NA; size: NA; V: TRBV12-5; J: TRBJ1-1; CDR3: CASGLSQGTEAFF; DNA: TGTGCTAGTGGTTTGTCACAGGGCACTGAAGCTTTCTTT
D: NA; size: NA; V: TRBV5-4; J: TRBJ2-1; CDR3: CASSFRGNGYEQFF; DNA: TGTGCCAGCAGCTTTAGAGGTAACGGGTATGAGCAGTTCTTC
D: NA; size: NA; V: TRBV5-5; J: TRBJ1-4; CDR3: CASSIGQEEKLFF; DNA: TGTGCCAGCAGCATAGGTCAGGAAGAAAAACTGTTTTTT
D: TRBD1; size: NA; V: TRBV2; J: TRBJ1-1; CDR3: CATTGTGNRNTEAFF; DNA: TGTGCCACGACCGGGACAGGGAATCGAAACACTGAAGCTTTCTTT
D: NA; size: NA; V: TRBV19; J: TRBJ1-2; CDR3: CASSMYRRGYTF; DNA: TGTGCCAGTAGTATGTACCGGCGGGGCTACACCTTC
D: NA; size: NA; V: TRBV20-1; J: TRBJ2-3; CDR3: CSAILGDTQYF; DNA: TGCAGTGCCATACTAGGAGATACGCAGTATTTT
D: NA; size: NA; V: TRBV5-4; J: TRBJ2-4; CDR3: CASSLERDIQYF; DNA: TGTGCCAGCAGCTTGGAACGAGACATTCAGTACTTC
D: NA; size: once; V: TRBV19; J: TRBJ1-1; CDR3: CASSIDRVGTEAFF; DNA: TGTGCCAGTAGTATAGACAGGGTTGGCACTGAAGCTTTCTTT
D: NA; size: NA; V: TRBV29-1; J: TRBJ1-1; CDR3: CSVNRPGQPEAFF; DNA: TGCAGCGTTAACCGCCCCGGGCAACCTGAAGCTTTCTTT
D: NA; size: NA; V: TRBV6-5; J: TRBJ1-6; CDR3: CASSYLSGELHF; DNA: TGTGCCAGCAGTTACTTATCGGGGGAGCTCCACTTT
D: NA; size: NA; V: TRBV28; J: TRBJ2-5; CDR3: CASSPSWSVETQYF; DNA: TGTGCCAGCAGTCCGTCCTGGTCCGTTGAGACCCAGTACTTC
D: NA; size: once; V: TRBV2; J: TRBJ2-1; CDR3: CASSDPGVSYNEQFF; DNA: TGTGCCAGCAGTGATCCAGGAGTCTCCTACAATGAGCAGTTCTTC
D: NA; size: NA; V: TRBV5-1; J: TRBJ2-1; CDR3: CASSIGDNEQFF; DNA: TGCGCCAGCAGCATCGGGGACAATGAGCAGTTCTTC
D: NA; size: few; V: TRBV11-2; J: TRBJ1-5; CDR3: CASSLDPLQPQHF; DNA: TGTGCCAGCAGCTTAGATCCGCTCCAGCCCCAGCATTTT
D: NA; size: NA; V: TRBV5-5; J: TRBJ1-2; CDR3: CASSFFRGDDGYTF; DNA: TGTGCCAGCAGCTTTTTCCGGGGCGATGATGGCTACACCTTC
D: TRBD2; size: NA; V: TRBV11-2; J: TRBJ2-3; CDR3: CASRRGAGGGARDTQYF; DNA: TGTGCCAGCAGAAGAGGTGCTGGCGGGGGGGCGAGAGATACGCAGTATTTT
D: TRBD1; size: NA; V: TRBV13; J: TRBJ1-2; CDR3: CASSLGNRGRSNGYTF; DNA: TGTGCCAGCAGCTTAGGGAACAGGGGGCGAAGTAATGGCTACACCTTC
D: TRBD2; size: NA; V: TRBV5-4; J: TRBJ2-5; CDR3: CASSPRGLAEQETQYF; DNA: TGTGCCAGCAGCCCCCGGGGACTAGCGGAACAAGAGACCCAGTACTTC
D: NA; size: NA; V: TRBV5-6; J: TRBJ1-2; CDR3: CASSLEANYGYTF; DNA: TGTGCCAGCAGCTTGGAGGCTAACTATGGCTACACCTTC
D: NA; size: NA; V: TRBV13; J: TRBJ1-4; CDR3: CASSTTGINEKLFF; DNA: TGTGCCAGCAGCACGACCGGGATTAATGAAAAACTGTTTTTT
D: NA; size: NA; V: TRBV3-1/TRBV3-2; J: TRBJ1-1; CDR3: CASSQRQMNTEAFF; DNA: TGTGCCAGCAGCCAAAGACAGATGAACACTGAAGCTTTCTTT
D: NA; size: NA; V: TRBV13; J: TRBJ2-3; CDR3: CASSLRWDTQYF; DNA: TGTGCCAGCAGCTTAAGATGGGATACGCAGTATTTT
D: TRBD1; size: NA; V: TRBV19; J: TRBJ2-3; CDR3: CASRDRGGDTQYF; DNA: TGTGCCAGCAGGGACAGGGGAGGAGATACGCAGTATTTT
D: NA; size: NA; V: TRBV5-1; J: TRBJ1-4; CDR3: CASSFRAGATNEKLFF; DNA: TGCGCCAGCAGCTTTCGGGCAGGCGCAACTAATGAAAAACTGTTTTTT
D: NA; size: NA; V: TRBV6-5; J: TRBJ1-1; CDR3: CASSYDQNTEAFF; DNA: TGTGCCAGCAGTTACGACCAGAACACTGAAGCTTTCTTT
D: NA; size: NA; V: TRBV2; J: TRBJ2-7; CDR3: CASSQTYEQYF; DNA: TGTGCCAGCAGTCAGACCTACGAGCAGTACTTC
D: NA; size: NA; V: TRBV29-1; J: TRBJ1-2; CDR3: CSVERAQGFGYTF; DNA: TGCAGCGTTGAAAGGGCCCAGGGGTTTGGCTACACCTTC
D: TRBD1; size: NA; V: TRBV19; J: TRBJ1-5; CDR3: CASTPYLSGTGGNQPQHF; DNA: TGTGCCAGTACCCCCTACCTCAGTGGGACAGGGGGTAATCAGCCCCAGCATTTT
D: TRBD1; size: NA; V: TRBV3-1/TRBV3-2; J: TRBJ2-3; CDR3: CASSQIQGAIDTQYF; DNA: TGTGCCAGCAGCCAAATACAGGGGGCAATAGATACGCAGTATTTT
D: TRBD1; size: NA; V: TRBV6-5; J: TRBJ1-2; CDR3: CASSRDSNYGYTF; DNA: TGTGCCAGCAGCAGGGACAGTAACTATGGCTACACCTTC
D: NA; size: NA; V: TRBV10-3; J: TRBJ1-5; CDR3: CATAPLADNNQPQHF; DNA: TGTGCCACCGCCCCTCTCGCCGACAACAATCAGCCCCAGCATTTT
D: NA; size: NA; V: TRBV10-2; J: TRBJ2-7; CDR3: CASSGGLSYEQYF; DNA: TGCGCCAGCAGCGGGGGCCTTTCCTACGAGCAGTACTTC
D: NA; size: NA; V: TRBV12-3/TRBV12-4; J: TRBJ1-2; CDR3: CASSLGPNYGYTF; DNA: TGTGCCAGCAGTTTAGGACCAAACTATGGCTACACCTTC
D: TRBD1; size: NA; V: TRBV24-1; J: TRBJ1-1; CDR3: CATSDRQGEAFF; DNA: TGTGCCACCAGTGACCGACAGGGTGAAGCTTTCTTT
D: NA; size: NA; V: TRBV5-5; J: TRBJ1-2; CDR3: CASSLPGNYGYTF; DNA: TGTGCCAGCAGCTTGCCGGGAAACTATGGCTACACCTTC
D: NA; size: NA; V: TRBV10-3; J: TRBJ1-3; CDR3: CASLRGGNTIYF; DNA: TGTGCCTCCCTTCGGGGTGGAAACACCATATATTTT
D: NA; size: NA; V: TRBV6-5; J: TRBJ1-3; CDR3: CASSYSSGDRNTIYF; DNA: TGTGCCAGCAGTTACTCGTCAGGGGATAGAAACACCATATATTTT
D: NA; size: NA; V: TRBV6-4; J: TRBJ2-7; CDR3: CASSEDLSSYEQYF; DNA: TGTGCCAGCAGTGAGGACCTAAGCTCCTACGAGCAGTACTTC
D: NA; size: NA; V: TRBV5-1; J: TRBJ1-6; CDR3: CATSVGDTKNSPLHF; DNA: TGCGCCACCTCAGTCGGGGATACGAAAAATTCACCCCTCCACTTT
D: NA; size: NA; V: TRBV9; J: TRBJ1-5; CDR3: CASSVEQGQPQHF; DNA: TGTGCCAGCAGCGTAGAACAGGGTCAGCCCCAGCATTTT